The rows below give T cell receptor beta chains drawn from one sample of a study of coeliac disease. Clones were read by immunoSEQ multiplex PCR, and TCRdb kept only the in-frame ones, dropping some. The table lists about 5,000 clones, approximately 70% of them singletons, with roughly 5.7% in the top ten. What was sequenced was lymphocytes from the gut lamina propria. The receptors were sampled from a man younger than 30 with celiac disease on a gluten-free diet. Both conserved end residues are part of each CDR3. The D gene is left open where the match is weak. Rows give clone size only sometimes, using once, few, many, or a class for an expanded clone.

>NA|TRBJ2-1|TRBD2|TRBV7-9
TGTGCCAGCAGCCCTCGGGGGGGGCCCCATCTTTACAATGAGCAGTTCTTC
CASSPRGGPHLYNEQFF
>few|TRBJ2-1|TRBD1|TRBV5-1
TGCGCCAGCAATGGACAGGGCTCCTACAATGAGCAGTTCTTC
CASNGQGSYNEQFF
>NA|TRBJ1-1|TRBD1|TRBV27
TGTGCCAGCAAAAGAGACAGGGCTGGGACTGAAGCTTTCTTT
CASKRDRAGTEAFF
>NA|TRBJ1-1|NA|TRBV19
TGTGCCAGTAGTGGAAGTGGAGGGAGTGAAGCTTTCTTT
CASSGSGGSEAFF
>NA|TRBJ2-2|TRBD1|TRBV29-1
TGCAGCGTTACCCCACAGGGGGCAGAGGGGGCCGGGGAGCTGTTTTTT
CSVTPQGAEGAGELFF
>NA|TRBJ2-1|TRBD2|TRBV5-1
TGCGCCAGCAGCCTATTCTCGCGGACTAGCGGAACTCTTAATGAGCAGTTCTTC
CASSLFSRTSGTLNEQFF
>once|TRBJ2-2|TRBD2|TRBV19
TGTGCCAGTACGGGAGGGGCCACCGGGGAGCTGTTTTTT
CASTGGATGELFF
>NA|TRBJ2-3|TRBD1|TRBV9
TGTGCCAGCAGCCCGAGGACAGGGGCCTCAGATACGCAGTATTTT
CASSPRTGASDTQYF
>once|TRBJ1-3|NA|TRBV7-3
TGTGCCAGCAGCGTACGGGGGGCTGTTGGAAACACCATATATTTT
CASSVRGAVGNTIYF
>NA|TRBJ1-3|NA|TRBV6-1
TGTGCCAGCACTCAGGGCTTCTCTGGAAACACCATATATTTT
CASTQGFSGNTIYF
>few|TRBJ2-7|TRBD2|TRBV6-1
TGTGCCAGCAGTGGTTCCGTGCAGGGAGGGTACGAGCAGTACTTC
CASSGSVQGGYEQYF
>NA|TRBJ1-2|NA|TRBV18
TGTGCCAGCTCACCGGGCCGGGAATATGGCTACACCTTC
CASSPGREYGYTF
>few|TRBJ1-4|NA|TRBV30
TGTGCCTCAACGGGTAGGGGGGGACTAAATGAAAAACTGTTTTTT
CASTGRGGLNEKLFF
>NA|TRBJ1-1|NA|TRBV7-6
TGTGCCAGCAGCTTAGGGGCCCTACAGGGCTTGAACACTGAAGCTTTCTTT
CASSLGALQGLNTEAFF
>NA|TRBJ2-7|TRBD2|TRBV7-2
TGTGCCAGCAGCTTAGCGTATGGGGGGGGGTACACTCCTTACGAGCAGTACTTC
CASSLAYGGGYTPYEQYF
>NA|TRBJ1-4|TRBD1|TRBV7-9
TGTGCCAGCAGCCCGACAGGGACCCATGCAACTAATGAAAAACTGTTTTTT
CASSPTGTHATNEKLFF
>NA|TRBJ1-5|TRBD1|TRBV7-9
TGTGCCAGCAGCTTATCCAGGGGGAAAGGCAATCAGCCCCAGCATTTT
CASSLSRGKGNQPQHF
>NA|TRBJ1-2|TRBD1|TRBV28
TGTGCCAGCAGGGTTTCCAGGGGGTATGGCTACACCTTC
CASRVSRGYGYTF
>NA|TRBJ1-3|TRBD1|TRBV5-1
TGCGCCAGCAGCTCCTCACAGGGGGCGTACACCATATATTTT
CASSSSQGAYTIYF
>NA|TRBJ2-2|TRBD2|TRBV28
TGTGCCAGCAGTCGATTAGCGGGCACCGGGGAGCTGTTTTTT
CASSRLAGTGELFF
>NA|TRBJ2-1|NA|TRBV5-1
TGCGCCAGCAGAGCCGGACAGTGGCCACAGTTCTTC
CASRAGQWPQFF
>few|TRBJ2-3|TRBD2|TRBV6-6
TGTGCCAGCAGTCGAGCGGGGGGGCTGACAGATACGCAGTATTTT
CASSRAGGLTDTQYF
>NA|TRBJ1-1|NA|TRBV29-1
TGCAGCGTTGAAGATTGGCCCCCAGCTGAAGCTTTCTTT
CSVEDWPPAEAFF
>once|TRBJ2-1|NA|TRBV2
TGTGCCAGCATGTCCAGGGTATCCTACAATGAGCAGTTCTTC
CASMSRVSYNEQFF
>NA|TRBJ2-1|NA|TRBV6-4
TGTGCCAGCAGTGACAGAGAAGACAGTGAGCAGTTCTTC
CASSDREDSEQFF
>NA|TRBJ1-5|TRBD1|TRBV7-2
TGTGCCAGCAGCCCGGACTGGACAGGTAGCCAGCCCCAGCATTTT
CASSPDWTGSQPQHF
>NA|TRBJ1-6|NA|TRBV11-2
TGTGCCAGCAGCTATCGACAGAGGTATAATTCACCCCTCCACTTT
CASSYRQRYNSPLHF
>few|TRBJ1-1|NA|TRBV5-1
TGCGCCAGCAGCTTGGGGCAGGGCGGCACTGAAGCTTTCTTT
CASSLGQGGTEAFF
>NA|TRBJ2-6|TRBD1|TRBV5-1
TGCGCCAGCAGCGAACCGGGACAGGCTGTGTCTGGGGCCAACGTCCTGACTTTC
CASSEPGQAVSGANVLTF
>NA|TRBJ1-6|TRBD1|TRBV5-4
TGTGCCAGCAGCTTGGCAGGACAGGGGGCCGAATCACCCCTCCACTTT
CASSLAGQGAESPLHF
>NA|TRBJ2-7|NA|TRBV28
TGTGCCAGCAGTTTAAGCCACGAGCAGTACTTC
CASSLSHEQYF
>NA|TRBJ2-1|TRBD1|TRBV11-1
TGTGCCAGCAGCTTAGGGGACAGGGGGGCTTGGGGGGAGCAGTTCTTC
CASSLGDRGAWGEQFF
>NA|TRBJ1-2|NA|TRBV7-6
TGTGCCAGCAGCCCCCGACAGGCTCAAAACTATGGCTACACCTTC
CASSPRQAQNYGYTF
>NA|TRBJ2-7|NA|TRBV5-1
TGCGCCAGCAGCTTCGAGGCTACCTACGAGCAGTACTTC
CASSFEATYEQYF
>NA|TRBJ1-1|TRBD1|TRBV18
TGTGCCAGCTCACGTAACGGACAGGGCGACACTGAAGCTTTCTTT
CASSRNGQGDTEAFF
>NA|TRBJ2-3|TRBD1|TRBV5-1
TGCGCCAGCAGCCTCGGGACAGGGGGGAGAACAGATACGCAGTATTTT
CASSLGTGGRTDTQYF
>NA|TRBJ2-7|NA|TRBV27
TGTGCCAGCAGACAGGGCTTCGAGCAGTACTTC
CASRQGFEQYF
>NA|TRBJ1-1|NA|TRBV21-1
TGTGCCAGCAGCAAACGGGACAGGCACTCACGGGCTTTCTTT
CASSKRDRHSRAFF
>NA|TRBJ2-1|TRBD2|TRBV6-1
TGTGCCAGCAGTAGCGGGGGGGCCGCTTCGGATGAGCAGTTCTTC
CASSSGGAASDEQFF
>NA|TRBJ1-2|NA|TRBV7-9
TGTGCCAGCAGCCCCACCTTCGGGAGGGGAAAGAAAAGTGGCTACACCTTC
CASSPTFGRGKKSGYTF
>NA|TRBJ2-5|NA|TRBV5-1
TGCGCCAGCAGCTTCCAACAAGAGACCCAGTACTTC
CASSFQQETQYF
>NA|TRBJ1-4|NA|TRBV4-2
TGTGCCAGCAGAACCTACTCAACTAATGAAAAACTGTTTTTT
CASRTYSTNEKLFF